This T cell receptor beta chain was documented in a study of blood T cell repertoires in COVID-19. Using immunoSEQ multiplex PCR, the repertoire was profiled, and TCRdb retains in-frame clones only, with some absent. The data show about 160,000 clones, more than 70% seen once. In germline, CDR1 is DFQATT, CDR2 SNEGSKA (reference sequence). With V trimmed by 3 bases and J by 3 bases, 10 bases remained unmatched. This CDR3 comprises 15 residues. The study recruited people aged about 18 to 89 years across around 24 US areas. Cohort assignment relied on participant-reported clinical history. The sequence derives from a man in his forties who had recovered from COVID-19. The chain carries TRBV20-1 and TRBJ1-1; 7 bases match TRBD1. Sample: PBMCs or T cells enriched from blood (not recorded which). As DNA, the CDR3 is TGCAGTGCTAGTGAGGCCCCTACAGGGGACACTGAAGCTTTCTTT. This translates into CSASEAPTGDTEAFF.